A selection of T cell receptor beta chains follows, all from one sample in a study of blood T cell repertoires in COVID-19. The data were produced by immunoSEQ multiplex PCR, yet TCRdb's version contains in-frame clones alone and is incomplete. This table holds about 230,000 clones, roughly 83% found once. Material: peripheral blood. All receptors derive from a woman in her seventies with active or convalescent COVID-19. Both conserved end residues are part of each CDR3. The D gene is left open where the match is weak. Clone size appears in some rows only: once, few, many, or a class for an expanded clone.

v_call	clone_size	d_call	j_call	cdr3_nt	cdr3_aa
TRBV5-4	NA	TRBD2	TRBJ2-7	TGTGCCAGCAGCTTGACTAGCGGGAGAGGCCACGAGCAGTACTTC	CASSLTSGRGHEQYF
TRBV6-6	once	NA	TRBJ2-7	TGTGCCAGCAGTCCCACCTTTCTGGTAGCGGATTCCTACGAGCAGTACTTC	CASSPTFLVADSYEQYF
TRBV19	NA	TRBD1	TRBJ2-1	TGTGCCAGTAGTGTGGGACAGAAGGATGAGCAGTTCTTC	CASSVGQKDEQFF
TRBV5-1	NA	NA	TRBJ1-1	TGCGCCAGCAGCTTGGGGGTACAGTATCCGAACACTGAAGCTTTCTTT	CASSLGVQYPNTEAFF
TRBV19	NA	TRBD1	TRBJ2-7	TGTGCCAGTAGTTGGGACAGGGGTTACGGTCAGTACTTC	CASSWDRGYGQYF
TRBV7-6	NA	TRBD2	TRBJ2-7	TGTGCCAGCAGCTTGGGACTAGCGGGGAATGGGTACGAGCAGTACTTC	CASSLGLAGNGYEQYF
TRBV9	NA	TRBD1	TRBJ1-4	TGTGCCAGCAGCGGGTTTGTGAGGACAGGGAATGAAAAACTGTTTTTT	CASSGFVRTGNEKLFF
TRBV5-1	once	TRBD2	TRBJ2-2	TGCGCCAGCAGCTTCCCAGCGGGAAGCACCGGGGAGCTGTTTTTT	CASSFPAGSTGELFF
TRBV2	NA	TRBD1	TRBJ2-3	TGTGCCAGCAGTCCTTTCCAGGGGGCGGGCACAGATACGCAGTATTTT	CASSPFQGAGTDTQYF
TRBV5-1	NA	TRBD1	TRBJ1-1	TGCGCCAGCAGCCCACAGGGGATGAGCACTGAAGCTTTCTTT	CASSPQGMSTEAFF
TRBV5-4	NA	NA	TRBJ1-2	TGTGCCAGCAGCCGCATAGAGGACTATGGCTACACCTTC	CASSRIEDYGYTF
TRBV5-1	few	TRBD1	TRBJ2-3	TGCGCCAGCAGCTTGCAGACAGGGGGCACAGATACGCAGTATTTT	CASSLQTGGTDTQYF
TRBV19	NA	NA	TRBJ2-2	TGTGCCAGTAGTTCCCTCGGGGACACCGGGGAGCTGTTTTTT	CASSSLGDTGELFF